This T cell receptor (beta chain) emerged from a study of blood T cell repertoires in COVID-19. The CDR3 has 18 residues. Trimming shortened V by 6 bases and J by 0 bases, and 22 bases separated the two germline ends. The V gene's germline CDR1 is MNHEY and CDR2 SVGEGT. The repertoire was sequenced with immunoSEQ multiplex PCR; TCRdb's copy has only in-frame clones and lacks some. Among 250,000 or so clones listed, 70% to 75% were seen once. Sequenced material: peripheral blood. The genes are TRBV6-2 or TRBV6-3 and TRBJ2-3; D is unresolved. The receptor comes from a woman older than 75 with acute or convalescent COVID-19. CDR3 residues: CASSSPRWATSSTDTQYF. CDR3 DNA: TGTGCCAGCAGCTCCCCCAGGTGGGCTACCTCTAGCACAGATACGCAGTATTTT.